The 12 T cell receptor beta chains presented below share a single source sample, sequenced in a study of cytomegalovirus exposure and HLA in healthy donors. The PCR ran on 60 Vbeta and 13 Jbeta primers. Data came from immunoSEQ multiplex PCR; TCRdb stores just in-frame clones and leaves some out. The sample contains some 89,000 clones, roughly 79% of which appear only once. Sequencing input: PBMCs. Receptors originate from a woman aged 30 to 39 in good health and CMV-seronegative.

This chain links TRBV19 with TRBJ2-2, with TRBD2 matching 8 bases. This CDR3 region has 18 residues. J lost 4 bases, V lost 1 base, and 11 bases had no gene match. Looked up from germline, CDR1 is LNHDA and CDR2 is SQIVND (reference sequence). The CDR3 DNA reads as TGTGCCAGTAGTATAGTTGTCTGGCGGGAGGCGACCACCGGGGAGCTGTTTTTT. Translation: CASSIVVWREATTGELFF.

The chain carries TRBV2 and TRBJ1-1; D is uncertain. The germline gives CDR1 SNHLY, CDR2 FYNNEI. The CDR3 totals 14 residues. The germline V and J ends were trimmed by 1 base and 0 bases, with 6 bases remaining between them. CDR3 residues: CASSEDRMNTEAFF. In DNA form, the CDR3 reads TGTGCCAGCAGTGAAGACAGAATGAACACTGAAGCTTTCTTT.

V is TRBV18 and J is TRBJ2-5; TRBD2 is a possible D gene (5 bases). The V end lost 4 bases, the J end lost 1 base, and 13 bases lay between the germline ends. The CDR3 is made up of 15 amino acids. Germline lookup yields CDR1 KGHSH and CDR2 LQKENI. Here the CDR3 reads CASSRNGGSQETQYF. The CDR3 coding sequence is TGTGCCAGCTCACGTAATGGAGGAAGCCAAGAGACCCAGTACTTC.

This rearrangement joins TRBV28 to TRBJ1-2; weak D call: TRBD1 (5 bases). The CDR3 is 12 residues long. V was pared by 8 bases and J by 8 bases, with 15 bases between. CDR1 is MDHEN, CDR2 SYDVKM, per germline. CDR3 DNA: TGTGCCAGCTCCTCCGACAGAGAAGGCTACACCTTC. Translation gives CASSSDREGYTF.

This chain links TRBV10-3 with TRBJ2-5, with 9 bases aligning to TRBD2. The CDR3 contains 13 residues. In germline, CDR1 is ENHRY, CDR2 SYGVKD. J lost 3 bases, V lost 8 bases, and 4 bases had no gene match. This CDR3 reads CAIRSSGKETQYF. The CDR3 nucleotides read TGTGCCATCCGGTCTAGCGGGAAAGAGACCCAGTACTTC.

The CDR3 loop is CASSLAGGTDTQYF. In nucleotides, the CDR3 is TGCGCCAGCAGCTTAGCGGGGGGCACAGATACGCAGTATTTT. The rearrangement uses TRBV5-1 and TRBJ2-3, with 8 bases fitting TRBD2. CDR1 and CDR2 from the germline V gene are SGHRS and YFSETQ. With V trimmed by 2 bases and J by 1 base, 0 bases remained unmatched. The CDR3 is made up of 14 amino acids.

The V gene is TRBV28, the J gene TRBJ2-7; D may be TRBD2 (6 bases). Germline V gene lookup returns CDR1 MDHEN and CDR2 SYDVKM. V lost 7 bases and J lost 6, with 13 bases in between. CDR3 length: 12 residues. CDR3 protein: CASNGRSPEQYF. The CDR3 DNA reads as TGTGCCAGCAACGGGAGATCCCCCGAGCAGTACTTC. The full variable domain, in which reference TRBV28 and TRBJ2-7 provide the parts outside the CDR3, is DVKVTQSSRYLVKRTGEKVFLECVQDMDHENMFWYRQDPGLGLRLIYFSYDVKMKEKGDIPEGYSVSREKKERFSLILESASTNQTSMYLCASNGRSPEQYFGPGTRLTVT.

This chain links TRBV13 with TRBJ2-5; 8 bases map to TRBD1. In germline, CDR1 is PRHDT, CDR2 FYEKMQ (reference sequence). Losses at the gene ends were 0 bases for V and 5 bases for J; bases not matched to a gene: 5. This CDR3 is built from 15 residues. The CDR3 spells CASSLGLDRGETQYF. The CDR3 DNA reads TGTGCCAGCAGCTTAGGATTAGACAGGGGTGAGACCCAGTACTTC.

The chain has TRBV5-1 and TRBJ2-5; 7 bases map to TRBD1. The CDR3 has 14 amino acids. With V trimmed by 5 bases and J by 4 bases, 8 bases remained unmatched. From germline, CDR1 is SGHRS and CDR2 YFSETQ. Here the CDR3 DNA reads TGCGCCAGCAGTCCTCAGGGGGTCCTAGAGACCCAGTACTTC. This encodes CASSPQGVLETQYF.

The chain links TRBV4-2 to TRBJ2-7; 7 bases map to TRBD2. Per the germline V gene, CDR1 is LGHNA and CDR2 is YNFKEQ. V gave up 4 bases and J gave up 3 bases; unmatched junction bases: 12. This CDR3 comprises 16 residues. CDR3 amino acids: CASSRGGVDNLYEQYF. CDR3 coding DNA: TGTGCCAGCAGCCGTGGGGGGGTGGATAACCTCTACGAGCAGTACTTC.

The V and J genes are TRBV30 and TRBJ1-2; D is perhaps TRBD1 (6 bases). The CDR3 covers 19 residues. CDR1 is GTSNPN and CDR2 is SVGIG in the germline V gene (reference sequence). V was cut by 0 bases and J by 4 bases, with 27 bases left in between. In DNA, the CDR3 is TGTGCCTGGAGTGTATACGCTGCTATCCGGGCCGCCAGGGGCTATGGCTACACCTTC. This codes for CAWSVYAAIRAARGYGYTF.

The gene calls are TRBV6-1 and TRBJ1-6; D unclear. The germline CDR1 and CDR2 sequences are MNHNS and SASEGT. V shed 4 bases and J shed 12 bases, with 10 bases lying between them. The CDR3 is 12 residues long. This chain's CDR3 is CASSGSPGPLHF. CDR3 in DNA: TGTGCCAGCAGTGGGTCCCCGGGACCCCTCCACTTT.